A selection of T cell receptor beta chains follows, all from one sample in a study of blood T cell repertoires in COVID-19. TCRdb keeps only in-frame clones here, not all; method: immunoSEQ multiplex PCR. Of over 15,000 clones listed, around 80% are singletons. The sequenced sample was peripheral blood. The receptors derive from a man aged 55-75 years with active or convalescent COVID-19. The CDR3 runs from the conserved cysteine through the conserved F or W. The D gene is left open where the match is weak. Some rows have no size entry. The others give once, few or many, or a class for an expanded clone.

j_gene: TRBJ2-5; d_gene: TRBD1; v_gene: TRBV7-9; abundance: .; CDR3aa: CASTAGTVEETQYF; CDR3nt: TGTGCCAGCACCGCCGGGACAGTCGAAGAGACCCAGTACTTC
j_gene: TRBJ1-2; d_gene: .; v_gene: TRBV4-1; abundance: .; CDR3aa: CASSQDLTANYGYTF; CDR3nt: TGCGCCAGCAGCCAAGATCTTACTGCTAACTATGGCTACACCTTC
j_gene: TRBJ2-7; d_gene: TRBD1; v_gene: TRBV5-8; abundance: .; CDR3aa: CASSLLDRGSSEQYF; CDR3nt: TGTGCCAGCAGCTTGTTGGACAGGGGAAGTAGCGAGCAGTACTTC
j_gene: TRBJ2-5; d_gene: .; v_gene: TRBV19; abundance: .; CDR3aa: CASSISGGGETQYF; CDR3nt: TGTGCCAGTAGTATAAGTGGGGGAGGCGAGACCCAGTACTTC
j_gene: TRBJ1-5; d_gene: TRBD1; v_gene: TRBV28; abundance: .; CDR3aa: CASSWTGSQPQHF; CDR3nt: TGTGCCAGCAGTTGGACAGGAAGTCAGCCCCAGCATTTT
j_gene: TRBJ1-4; d_gene: .; v_gene: TRBV19; abundance: .; CDR3aa: CASSRQGLNEKLFF; CDR3nt: TGTGCCAGTAGCCGGCAGGGACTCAATGAAAAACTGTTTTTT
j_gene: TRBJ2-7; d_gene: TRBD2; v_gene: TRBV12-3/TRBV12-4; abundance: .; CDR3aa: CATRGRGEQYF; CDR3nt: TGTGCCACCCGAGGGAGGGGCGAGCAGTACTTC
j_gene: TRBJ2-1; d_gene: TRBD2; v_gene: TRBV5-1; abundance: few; CDR3aa: CASSLAAGGGFYNEQFF; CDR3nt: TGCGCCAGCAGCTTGGCCGCGGGAGGGGGTTTCTACAATGAGCAGTTCTTC
j_gene: TRBJ2-3; d_gene: TRBD2; v_gene: TRBV29-1; abundance: few; CDR3aa: CSVAPTSGTTDTQYF; CDR3nt: TGCAGCGTTGCCCCGACTAGCGGGACCACAGATACGCAGTATTTT
j_gene: TRBJ1-3; d_gene: TRBD1; v_gene: TRBV10-3; abundance: .; CDR3aa: CATGTGFNSGNTIYF; CDR3nt: TGTGCCACCGGGACAGGCTTTAACTCTGGAAACACCATATATTTT
j_gene: TRBJ2-3; d_gene: .; v_gene: TRBV6-5; abundance: .; CDR3aa: CASSLTGTDTQYF; CDR3nt: TGTGCCAGCAGTCTGACAGGCACAGATACGCAGTATTTT
j_gene: TRBJ1-1; d_gene: .; v_gene: TRBV11-1; abundance: .; CDR3aa: CASSLQGSEAFF; CDR3nt: TGTGCCAGCAGCCTTCAGGGATCTGAAGCTTTCTTT
j_gene: TRBJ2-4; d_gene: TRBD1; v_gene: TRBV7-3; abundance: .; CDR3aa: CASSSDRGNIQYF; CDR3nt: TGTGCCAGCAGTTCGGACAGGGGAAACATTCAGTACTTC
j_gene: TRBJ1-2; d_gene: .; v_gene: TRBV6-6; abundance: .; CDR3aa: CASSYSGGSEGYTF; CDR3nt: TGTGCCAGCAGTTACTCCGGGGGGAGCGAGGGCTACACCTTC
j_gene: TRBJ2-3; d_gene: TRBD2; v_gene: TRBV7-9; abundance: .; CDR3aa: CASSAGTNKDTQYF; CDR3nt: TGTGCCAGCAGCGCCGGGACTAACAAAGATACGCAGTATTTT
j_gene: TRBJ2-7; d_gene: .; v_gene: TRBV23-1; abundance: few; CDR3aa: CASPRGQYF; CDR3nt: TGCGCCAGCCCGCGAGGGCAGTACTTC
j_gene: TRBJ2-5; d_gene: TRBD1; v_gene: TRBV5-1; abundance: .; CDR3aa: CASRRQGQVEETQYF; CDR3nt: TGCGCCAGCAGGAGGCAGGGACAGGTTGAAGAGACCCAGTACTTC
j_gene: TRBJ1-3; d_gene: .; v_gene: TRBV15; abundance: .; CDR3aa: CATSRGSSGNTIYF; CDR3nt: TGTGCCACCAGCCGTGGTAGCTCTGGAAACACCATATATTTT
j_gene: TRBJ2-7; d_gene: TRBD1; v_gene: TRBV5-4; abundance: few; CDR3aa: CASSLSGTGISEQYF; CDR3nt: TGTGCCAGCAGCTTGTCTGGGACAGGAATCTCCGAGCAGTACTTC
j_gene: TRBJ2-3; d_gene: .; v_gene: TRBV19; abundance: .; CDR3aa: CASRQPGGTSTDTQYF; CDR3nt: TGTGCCAGTAGACAACCGGGGGGCACTAGCACAGATACGCAGTATTTT
j_gene: TRBJ2-1; d_gene: TRBD2; v_gene: TRBV19; abundance: .; CDR3aa: CASSLELAVYNEQFF; CDR3nt: TGTGCCAGTAGCTTGGAACTAGCGGTCTACAATGAGCAGTTCTTC
j_gene: TRBJ2-3; d_gene: TRBD2; v_gene: TRBV27; abundance: .; CDR3aa: CASRDSGRGTDTQYF; CDR3nt: TGTGCCAGCAGGGATAGCGGGAGAGGCACAGATACGCAGTATTTT
j_gene: TRBJ1-2; d_gene: .; v_gene: TRBV28; abundance: .; CDR3aa: CASRQQGVDYGYTF; CDR3nt: TGTGCCAGCAGGCAACAGGGTGTGGACTATGGCTACACCTTC
j_gene: TRBJ1-5; d_gene: TRBD1; v_gene: TRBV6-6; abundance: .; CDR3aa: CASSPATGESNQPQHF; CDR3nt: TGTGCCAGCAGTCCCGCGACAGGGGAAAGCAATCAGCCCCAGCATTTT
j_gene: TRBJ2-3; d_gene: .; v_gene: TRBV9; abundance: .; CDR3aa: CASSSKGVVADTQYF; CDR3nt: TGTGCCAGCAGCTCTAAGGGGGTTGTAGCAGATACGCAGTATTTT
j_gene: TRBJ2-7; d_gene: .; v_gene: TRBV6-5; abundance: .; CDR3aa: CASSTSGYEQYF; CDR3nt: TGTGCCAGCAGCACGTCGGGTTACGAGCAGTACTTC
j_gene: TRBJ2-2; d_gene: .; v_gene: TRBV9; abundance: .; CDR3aa: CASSVGVPQYTGELFF; CDR3nt: TGTGCCAGCAGCGTAGGAGTTCCCCAATACACCGGGGAGCTGTTTTTT
j_gene: TRBJ2-7; d_gene: .; v_gene: TRBV29-1; abundance: few; CDR3aa: CSVQRQAEFDEQYF; CDR3nt: TGCAGCGTCCAAAGACAGGCCGAGTTCGACGAGCAGTACTTC
j_gene: TRBJ1-4; d_gene: TRBD1; v_gene: TRBV7-9; abundance: .; CDR3aa: CASSRRQGNEKLFF; CDR3nt: TGTGCCAGCAGCCGCCGACAGGGGAATGAAAAACTGTTTTTT
j_gene: TRBJ2-7; d_gene: .; v_gene: TRBV6-5; abundance: .; CDR3aa: CASSLQGGNEQYF; CDR3nt: TGTGCCAGCAGCTTACAGGGCGGCAACGAGCAGTACTTC
j_gene: TRBJ1-1; d_gene: .; v_gene: TRBV29-1; abundance: .; CDR3aa: CSVEKAAGETEAFF; CDR3nt: TGCAGCGTTGAAAAGGCGGCAGGGGAAACTGAAGCTTTCTTT
j_gene: TRBJ1-2; d_gene: TRBD1; v_gene: TRBV18; abundance: .; CDR3aa: CASSRQDRLYGYTF; CDR3nt: TGTGCCAGCTCGCGACAGGACAGGCTTTATGGCTACACCTTC
j_gene: TRBJ2-7; d_gene: TRBD1; v_gene: TRBV19; abundance: .; CDR3aa: CASSTGQVIYEQYF; CDR3nt: TGTGCCAGTAGTACCGGACAGGTCATCTACGAGCAGTACTTC
j_gene: TRBJ2-4; d_gene: .; v_gene: TRBV20-1; abundance: .; CDR3aa: CSASWTAKNIQYF; CDR3nt: TGCAGTGCTAGTTGGACAGCGAAAAACATTCAGTACTTC
j_gene: TRBJ1-1; d_gene: .; v_gene: TRBV5-3; abundance: .; CDR3aa: CARSTRRGNTEAFF; CDR3nt: TGTGCCAGAAGCACCAGGCGGGGAAACACTGAAGCTTTCTTT
j_gene: TRBJ2-3; d_gene: .; v_gene: TRBV5-1; abundance: .; CDR3aa: CASNQNSGGGTDTQYF; CDR3nt: TGCGCCAGCAATCAAAATTCGGGCGGGGGCACAGATACGCAGTATTTT
j_gene: TRBJ1-2; d_gene: TRBD1; v_gene: TRBV19; abundance: .; CDR3aa: CASSRDRVGYTF; CDR3nt: TGTGCCAGTAGTAGGGACAGGGTCGGCTACACCTTC
j_gene: TRBJ1-5; d_gene: .; v_gene: TRBV28; abundance: .; CDR3aa: CASSLRQTNQPQHF; CDR3nt: TGTGCCAGCAGTTTAAGACAGACAAATCAGCCCCAGCATTTT
j_gene: TRBJ1-2; d_gene: .; v_gene: TRBV12-3/TRBV12-4; abundance: .; CDR3aa: CASSKGSFYGYTF; CDR3nt: TGTGCCAGCAGCAAGGGGTCCTTCTATGGCTACACCTTC
j_gene: TRBJ1-5; d_gene: TRBD1; v_gene: TRBV5-5; abundance: .; CDR3aa: CASSSVGDRLSNQPQHF; CDR3nt: TGTGCCAGCAGCTCCGTTGGGGACAGGTTGAGCAATCAGCCCCAGCATTTT